This T cell receptor beta chain was documented in a study of cytomegalovirus exposure and HLA in healthy donors. The CDR3 contains 15 residues. With V trimmed by 5 bases and J by 0 bases, 4 bases remained unmatched. Germline assignment: CDR1 LGHNA and CDR2 YNFKEQ. The PCR ran on 60 Vbeta and 13 Jbeta primers. The assay was immunoSEQ multiplex PCR, and TCRdb's table has in-frame clones only and misses some. The sample holds 200,000 to 250,000 clones; 65% to 85% are singletons and the top ten take roughly 0.7%. The TCR was taken from a boy aged 2 to 9 in good health and CMV-seronegative. The sequenced sample was PBMCs. The chain recombines TRBV4-2 with TRBJ1-2; 9 bases agree with TRBD1. The CDR3 loop reads CASSGRTGANYGYTF. In DNA, the CDR3 is TGTGCCAGCAGCGGGAGGACAGGGGCTAACTATGGCTACACCTTC.